This TCR beta chain was retrieved from a study of CD8 T cells in Susac syndrome. General study points: The number of individuals included in the study's TCR sequencing and HLA analysis was acknowledged as relatively small.

Note on this clonotype: Its antigen is currently unknown.

The CDR3 runs 12 residues. Germline V CDR1 and CDR2: SNHLY, FYNNEI. After removal of 11 bases from V and 6 bases from J, the junction contained 8 bases not matched to a gene. Reverse transcription used about 0.5 to 1 ug RNA and random hexamers. Using its own MiXCR run on the immunoSEQ multiplex PCR reads, TCRdb lists one record per CDR3 protein. The table records some 140,000 distinct CDR3 sequences, roughly 76% of them present only once. Blood CD8+ and CD4+ T cells underwent high-throughput TCR beta sequencing. The sequence derives from a human donor with multiple sclerosis. V is TRBV2 and J is TRBJ2-3; TRBD2 aligns across 7 bases. Material: CD8+ T cells from PBMCs. The CDR3 nucleotides are TGTGCCTGCTGGACTAGTGTGGATACGCAGTATTTT. As protein: CACWTSVDTQYF.